Below, one T cell receptor beta chain is given with its context. Per the germline V gene, CDR1 is SNHLY and CDR2 is FYNNEI. The V and J ends lost 8 bases and 0 bases respectively, with 14 bases between them. This CDR3 is built from 15 residues. The sample originates from a study of blood T cell repertoires in COVID-19. TCRdb's copy holds only in-frame clones and misses some; the assay was immunoSEQ multiplex PCR. The sample yields hundreds of thousands of clones, approximately 84% seen once. The source is a woman under 40 who had recovered from COVID-19. Material: PBMCs or T cells enriched from blood (not recorded which). The chain links TRBV2 to TRBJ2-1; possible D gene TRBD2, 5 bases. Here the CDR3 reads CASSGGPSSYNEQFF. For the CDR3, the DNA is TGTGCCAGCTCGGGCGGGCCTAGCTCCTACAATGAGCAGTTCTTC.